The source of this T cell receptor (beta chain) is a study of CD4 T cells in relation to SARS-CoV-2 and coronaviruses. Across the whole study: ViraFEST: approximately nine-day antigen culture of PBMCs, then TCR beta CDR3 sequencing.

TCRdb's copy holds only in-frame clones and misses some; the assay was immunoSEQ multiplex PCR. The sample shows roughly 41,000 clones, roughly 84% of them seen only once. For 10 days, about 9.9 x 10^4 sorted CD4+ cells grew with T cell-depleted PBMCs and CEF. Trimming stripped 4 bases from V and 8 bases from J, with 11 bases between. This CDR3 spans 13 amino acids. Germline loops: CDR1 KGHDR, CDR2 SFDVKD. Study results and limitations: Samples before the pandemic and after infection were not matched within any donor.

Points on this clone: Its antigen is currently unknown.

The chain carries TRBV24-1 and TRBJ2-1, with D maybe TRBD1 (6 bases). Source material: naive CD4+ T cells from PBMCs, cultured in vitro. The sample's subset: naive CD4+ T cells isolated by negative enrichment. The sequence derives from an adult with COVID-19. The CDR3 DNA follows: TGTGCCACCAGTGACCCACACAGGGATGAGCAGTTCTTC. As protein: CATSDPHRDEQFF.